This T cell receptor beta chain was recorded in a study of tumor-infiltrating lymphocytes in localized non-small cell lung cancer. The CDR3 has 15 residues. Trimming pared 8 bases from V and 0 bases from J, leaving 13 bases between. Germline V lookup: CDR1 WSHSY, CDR2 SAAADI. Sequenced by immunoSEQ multiplex PCR; TCRdb stores in-frame clones only, minus some. The sample yields some 21,000 clones, more than 75% seen once. The rearrangement uses TRBV10-2 and TRBJ2-2, with a tentative D call TRBD1 (6 bases). This TCR was recovered from a human donor with non-small cell lung cancer. The sequenced material came from lung tumor tissue. DNA for the CDR3: TGCGCCAGCTCGCCGGGACAACCGAACACCGGGGAGCTGTTTTTT. The encoded protein is CASSPGQPNTGELFF.